This T cell receptor beta chain emerged from a study of patients and donors after allogeneic stem cell transplantation. TCRdb reprocessed the RT-PCR reads via MiXCR and lists one record per CDR3 protein. This table has about 25,000 distinct CDR3 sequences, 35% to 45% appearing once. With 0 bases clipped from V and 3 bases from J, the junction kept 8 bases outside the gene matches. This CDR3 has 15 residues. Germline CDR1 is DFQATT and CDR2 is SNEGSKA (reference sequence). The sample was blood, either unsorted or a sorted T cell fraction (not recorded which). The V call is TRBV20-1, the J call TRBJ2-7; 7 bases map to TRBD1. This clonotype originated in a human donor who was either an allogeneic HSCT recipient or a stem cell or donor lymphocyte infusion donor (not recorded which). It is not recorded whose cells these are; they may come from a transplant donor. The DNA of the CDR3 is TGCAGTGCTAGAGATGCGACAGGGTTCGGCTACGAGCAGTACTTC. Protein sequence: CSARDATGFGYEQYF.